This record looks at one T cell receptor (beta chain) sequence and its context. The germline CDR1 and CDR2 sequences are SGHVS and FQNEAQ. The V and J ends lost 0 bases and 6 bases respectively, with 17 bases between them. The CDR3 consists of 16 residues. Random hexamers were used to reverse transcribe the RNA input (about 0.5 to 1 ug). TCRdb reanalysed the immunoSEQ multiplex PCR reads using MiXCR and keeps one entry per CDR3 protein. The sample lists about 430,000 distinct CDR3 sequences; 75% to 90% were seen once. This sample is part of a study of CD8 T cells in Susac syndrome. High-throughput TCR beta sequencing covered peripheral CD8+ and CD4+ T cells.

Sequenced input: CD8+ T cells from PBMCs. The sequence was obtained from a human donor with multiple sclerosis. The chain uses TRBV7-8 and TRBJ1-2; no clear D gene. The CDR3 bases are TGTGCCAGCAGCTTAGCTGAAAAGGGATTTTACAATGGCTACACCTTC. Translated: CASSLAEKGFYNGYTF.